This T cell receptor beta chain was profiled in a study of cytomegalovirus exposure and HLA in healthy donors. Study-level findings and limits: It was shown in a later analysis that HLA-associated TCR beta chains were more clonally expanded than other, equally common chains.

The count of this clone is one. The antigen remains undetermined. Amplification used 60 Vbeta primers and 13 Jbeta primers. Produced via immunoSEQ multiplex PCR; TCRdb's table is partial and in-frame only. The sample yields approximately 180,000 clones, about 80% seen once. The ends lost 0 bases at V and 6 bases at J; junction bases unmatched: 5. The CDR3 runs 15 residues. The germline CDR1 and CDR2 sequences are LNHDA and SQIVND (reference sequence). Sequencing used PBMCs. The source of this sequence is a woman in her 30s in good health and CMV-seronegative. This chain uses TRBV19 with TRBJ2-4; the match to TRBD2 covers 7 bases. Here the CDR3 DNA reads TGTGCCAGTAGTATAGACCGGGGCGGGGGAAACATTCAGTACTTC. Amino acids: CASSIDRGGGNIQYF.